This T cell receptor beta chain was recorded in a study of blood T cells in healthy people across ages. Overall study results and limits: It was found that TCR beta diversity correlated strongly with the percentage of naive T cells. Diversity was higher, and naive CD4+ cells more numerous, in long-lived donors than in aged donors.

Healthy Russian Caucasian donors spanned ages about 6 to 90 years. Extraction of total RNA produced a minimum of 5 micrograms from each sample. V lost 6 bases, J lost 11 bases, and 14 bases stayed unmatched. The CDR3 spans 15 residues. Turning to this clonotype: Its target is not known.

The authors ran a second PCR of 7 to 11 cycles using a sample-barcoded 5' primer and a J-beta primer mix. TCRdb fed the 5' RACE reads into MiXCR, producing one record per CDR3 protein. The sample consists of some 1.4 million distinct CDR3 sequences, approximately 42% of them appearing once. The V gene is TRBV12-3 or TRBV12-4, the J gene TRBJ2-5; 11 positions match TRBD2. The source is a woman aged 18-29 years in good health. Sequencing used blood. CDR3 bases: TGTGCCAGCAGATCCCTAGCGGGAGGTAACAATGAGCAGTACTTC. Translated: CASRSLAGGNNEQYF.